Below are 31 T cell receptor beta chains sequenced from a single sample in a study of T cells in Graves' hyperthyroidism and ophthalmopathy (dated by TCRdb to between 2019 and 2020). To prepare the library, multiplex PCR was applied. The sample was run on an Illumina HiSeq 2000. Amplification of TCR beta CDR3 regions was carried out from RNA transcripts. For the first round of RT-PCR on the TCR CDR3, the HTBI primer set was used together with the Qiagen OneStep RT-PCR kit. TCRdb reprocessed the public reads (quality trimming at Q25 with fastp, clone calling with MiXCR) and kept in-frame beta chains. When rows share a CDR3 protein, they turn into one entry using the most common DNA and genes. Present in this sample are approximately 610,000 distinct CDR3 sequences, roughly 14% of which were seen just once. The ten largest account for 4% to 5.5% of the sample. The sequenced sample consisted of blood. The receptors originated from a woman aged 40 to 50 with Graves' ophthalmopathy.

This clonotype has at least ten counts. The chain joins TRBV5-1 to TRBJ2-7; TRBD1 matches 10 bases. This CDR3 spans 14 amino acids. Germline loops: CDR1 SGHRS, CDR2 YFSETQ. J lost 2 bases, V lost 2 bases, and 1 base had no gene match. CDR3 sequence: CASSFDRGPYEQYF. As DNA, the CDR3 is TGCGCCAGCAGCTTCGACAGGGGGCCCTACGAGCAGTACTTC.

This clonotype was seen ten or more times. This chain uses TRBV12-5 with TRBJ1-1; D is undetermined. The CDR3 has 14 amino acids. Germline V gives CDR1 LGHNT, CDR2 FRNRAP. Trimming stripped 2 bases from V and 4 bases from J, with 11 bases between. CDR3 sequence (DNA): TGTGCTAGTGGTTTGTTGGACCAGCCCACTGAAGCTTTCTTT. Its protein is CASGLLDQPTEAFF. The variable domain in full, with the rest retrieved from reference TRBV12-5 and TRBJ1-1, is DARVTQTPRHKVTEMGQEVTMRCQPILGHNTVFWYRQTMMQGLELLAYFRNRAPLDDSGMPKDRFSAEMPDATLATLKIQPSEPRDSAVYFCASGLLDQPTEAFFGQGTRLTVV.

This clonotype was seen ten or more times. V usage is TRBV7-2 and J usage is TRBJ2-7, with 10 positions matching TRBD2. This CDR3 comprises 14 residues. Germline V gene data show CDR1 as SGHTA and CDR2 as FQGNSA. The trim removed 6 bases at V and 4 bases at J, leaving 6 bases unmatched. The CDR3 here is CASRKAGGTYEQYF. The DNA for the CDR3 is TGTGCCAGCAGGAAAGCGGGAGGGACGTACGAGCAGTACTTC.

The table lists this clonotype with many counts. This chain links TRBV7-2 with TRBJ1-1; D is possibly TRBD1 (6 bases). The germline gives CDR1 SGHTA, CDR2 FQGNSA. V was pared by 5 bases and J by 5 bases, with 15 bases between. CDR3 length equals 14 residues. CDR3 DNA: TGTGCCAGCAGCCCAGGACAGTATTTGACTGAAGCTTTCTTT. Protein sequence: CASSPGQYLTEAFF.

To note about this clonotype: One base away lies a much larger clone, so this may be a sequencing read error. CDR3 bases: TGTGCCAGCAGCTTTGAGGGCCGAGCCTACGAGCAGCACTTC. It yields the protein CASSFEGRAYEQHF. The chain joins TRBV5-8 to TRBJ2-7, with D possibly being TRBD2 (5 bases). CDR3 size: 14 residues. Germline V gives CDR1 SGHTS, CDR2 YDEGEE.

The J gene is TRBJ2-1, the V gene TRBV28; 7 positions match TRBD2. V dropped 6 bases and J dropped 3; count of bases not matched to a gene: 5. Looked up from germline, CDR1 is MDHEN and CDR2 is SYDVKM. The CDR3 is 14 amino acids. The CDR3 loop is CASSLAENYNEQFF. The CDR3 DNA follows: TGTGCCAGCAGCCTAGCGGAGAACTACAATGAGCAGTTCTTC.

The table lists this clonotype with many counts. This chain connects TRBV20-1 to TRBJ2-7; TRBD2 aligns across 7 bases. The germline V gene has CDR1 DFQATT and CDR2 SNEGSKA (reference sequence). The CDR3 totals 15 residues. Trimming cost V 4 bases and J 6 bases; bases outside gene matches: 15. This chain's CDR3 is CSAKEGGAGLGEQYF. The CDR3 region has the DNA TGCAGTGCTAAGGAAGGCGGAGCGGGGTTGGGCGAGCAGTACTTC.

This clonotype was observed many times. DNA for the CDR3: TGTGCCACCAGTGACCGGGACAGGGGGAACTATGGCTACACCTTC. Residues: CATSDRDRGNYGYTF. J is TRBJ1-2 and V is TRBV24-1; 11 bases map to TRBD1. The V and J ends lost 4 bases and 2 bases, in that order; junction bases with no gene match: 2. In germline, CDR1 is KGHDR, CDR2 SFDVKD. This CDR3 has 15 amino acids.

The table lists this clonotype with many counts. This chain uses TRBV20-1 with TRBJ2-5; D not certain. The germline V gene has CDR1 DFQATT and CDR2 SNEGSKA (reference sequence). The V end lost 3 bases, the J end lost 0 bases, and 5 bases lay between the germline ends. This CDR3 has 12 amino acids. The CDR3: CSASRDQETQYF. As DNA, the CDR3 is TGCAGTGCTAGCCGGGACCAAGAGACCCAGTACTTC.

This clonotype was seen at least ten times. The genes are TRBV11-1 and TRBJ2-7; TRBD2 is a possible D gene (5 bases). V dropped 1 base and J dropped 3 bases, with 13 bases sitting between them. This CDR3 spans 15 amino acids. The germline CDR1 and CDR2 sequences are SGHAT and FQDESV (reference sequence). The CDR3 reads CASSLVRDGLYEQYF. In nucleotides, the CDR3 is TGTGCCAGCAGCTTAGTTCGGGATGGACTCTACGAGCAGTACTTC.

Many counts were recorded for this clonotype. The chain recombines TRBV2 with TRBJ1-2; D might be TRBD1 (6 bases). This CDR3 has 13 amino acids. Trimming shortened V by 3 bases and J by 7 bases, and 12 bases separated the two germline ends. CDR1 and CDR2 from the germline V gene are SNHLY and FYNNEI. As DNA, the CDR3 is TGTGCCAGCAGTGAGGGACAACTCCGTGGCTACACCTTC. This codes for CASSEGQLRGYTF. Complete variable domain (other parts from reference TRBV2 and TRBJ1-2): EPEVTQTPSHQVTQMGQEVILRCVPISNHLYFYWYRQILGQKVEFLVSFYNNEISEKSEIFDDQFSVERPDGSNFTLKIRSTKLEDSAMYFCASSEGQLRGYTFGSGTRLTVV.

In DNA form, the CDR3 reads TGTGCCAGCAGTCCCCCTACCTATTCAAGGGTGCAGTTCTTC. This sequence encodes CASSPPTYSRVQFF. The genes are TRBV28 and TRBJ2-1; D uncertain. Germline V gene data show CDR1 as MDHEN and CDR2 as SYDVKM. The CDR3 has 14 residues. V was clipped by 5 bases and J by 12 bases, with 20 bases between them. The whole variable domain, remainder taken from reference TRBV28 and TRBJ2-1, is DVKVTQSSRYLVKRTGEKVFLECVQDMDHENMFWYRQDPGLGLRLIYFSYDVKMKEKGDIPEGYSVSREKKERFSLILESASTNQTSMYLCASSPPTYSRVQFFGPGTRLTVL.

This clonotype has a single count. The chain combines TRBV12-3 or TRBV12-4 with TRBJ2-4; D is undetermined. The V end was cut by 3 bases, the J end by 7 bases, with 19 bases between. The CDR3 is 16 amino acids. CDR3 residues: CASSLFPDTALNIQYF. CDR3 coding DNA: TGTGCCAGCAGTTTGTTCCCCGATACAGCTCTTAACATTCAGTACTTC.

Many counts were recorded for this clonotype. The CDR3 reads CASSDRTYQETQYF. The CDR3 coding sequence is TGTGCCAGCAGTGATAGGACCTACCAAGAGACCCAGTACTTC. The chain links TRBV12-3 or TRBV12-4 to TRBJ2-5; D call uncertain. V was shortened by 5 bases and J by 0 bases, with 10 bases between the two germline ends. CDR3 length: 14 residues.

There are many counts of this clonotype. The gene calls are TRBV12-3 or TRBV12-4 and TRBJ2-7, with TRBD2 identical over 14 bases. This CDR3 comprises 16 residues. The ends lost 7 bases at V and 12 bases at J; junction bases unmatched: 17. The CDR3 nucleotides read TGTGCCAGCACCCCTGGACTAGCGGGAGGCCTTCGAGGATTGTACTTC. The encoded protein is CASTPGLAGGLRGLYF.

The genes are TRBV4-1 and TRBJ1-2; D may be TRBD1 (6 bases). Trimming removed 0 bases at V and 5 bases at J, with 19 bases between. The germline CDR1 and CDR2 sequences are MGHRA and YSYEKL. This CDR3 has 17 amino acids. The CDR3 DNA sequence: TGCGCCAGCAGCCAAGACTCTTACTGGCAGGGGACGTATGGCTACACCTTC. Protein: CASSQDSYWQGTYGYTF.

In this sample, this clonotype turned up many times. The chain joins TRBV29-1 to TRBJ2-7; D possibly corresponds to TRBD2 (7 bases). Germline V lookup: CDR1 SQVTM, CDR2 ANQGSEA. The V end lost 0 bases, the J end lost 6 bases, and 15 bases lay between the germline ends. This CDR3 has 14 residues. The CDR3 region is CSVEDPEGGIEQYF. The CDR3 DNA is TGCAGCGTTGAAGATCCGGAGGGGGGGATCGAGCAGTACTTC.

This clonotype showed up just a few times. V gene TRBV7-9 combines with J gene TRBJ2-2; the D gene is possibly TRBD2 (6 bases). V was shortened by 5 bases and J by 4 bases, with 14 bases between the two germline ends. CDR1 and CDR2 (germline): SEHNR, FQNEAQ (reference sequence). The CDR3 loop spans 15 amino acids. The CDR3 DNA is TGTGCCAGCAGCAAATCCGCGGGGTCCACCGGGGAGCTGTTTTTT. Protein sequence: CASSKSAGSTGELFF.

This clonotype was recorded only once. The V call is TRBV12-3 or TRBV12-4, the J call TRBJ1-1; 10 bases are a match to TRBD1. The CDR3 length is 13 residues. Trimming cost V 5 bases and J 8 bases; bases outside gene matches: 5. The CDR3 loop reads CASSVTGGREAFF. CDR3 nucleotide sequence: TGTGCCAGCAGTGTGACAGGGGGCCGGGAAGCTTTCTTT.

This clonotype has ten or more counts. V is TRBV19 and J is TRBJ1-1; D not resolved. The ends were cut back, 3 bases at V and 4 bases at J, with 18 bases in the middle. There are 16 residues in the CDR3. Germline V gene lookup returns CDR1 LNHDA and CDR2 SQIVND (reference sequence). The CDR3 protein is CASSIKYTLPSTEAFF. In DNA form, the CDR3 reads TGTGCCAGTAGTATTAAGTATACCCTCCCCAGCACTGAAGCTTTCTTT.

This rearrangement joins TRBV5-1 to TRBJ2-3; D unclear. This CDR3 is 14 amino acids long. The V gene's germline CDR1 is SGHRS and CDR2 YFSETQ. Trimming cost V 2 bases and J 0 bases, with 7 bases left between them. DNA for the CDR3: TGCGCCAGCAGCTTTGGTCCCAGCACAGATACGCAGTATTTT. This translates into CASSFGPSTDTQYF.

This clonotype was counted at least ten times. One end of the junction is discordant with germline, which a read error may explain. The CDR3 region has the DNA TGTGCCAGCAGTATATCCTTAGGCCGGGCCAACGTCCTGACTTTC. This translates into CASSISLGRANVLTF. This rearrangement joins TRBV27 to TRBJ2-6; D not resolved. From germline, CDR1 is MNHEY and CDR2 SMNVEV (reference sequence). The CDR3 runs 15 residues.

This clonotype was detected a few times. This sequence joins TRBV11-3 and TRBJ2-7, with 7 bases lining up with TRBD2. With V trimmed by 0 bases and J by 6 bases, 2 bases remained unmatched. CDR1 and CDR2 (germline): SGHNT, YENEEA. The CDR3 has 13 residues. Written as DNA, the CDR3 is TGTGCCAGCAGCTTAGAGGCGGGAGTCGAGCAGTACTTC. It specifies CASSLEAGVEQYF.

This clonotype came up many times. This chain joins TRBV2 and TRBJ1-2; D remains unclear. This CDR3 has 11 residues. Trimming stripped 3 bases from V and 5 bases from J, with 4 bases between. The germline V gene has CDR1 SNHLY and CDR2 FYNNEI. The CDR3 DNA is TGTGCCAGCAGTGACACGTATGGCTACACCTTC. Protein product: CASSDTYGYTF. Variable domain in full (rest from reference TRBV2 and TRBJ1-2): EPEVTQTPSHQVTQMGQEVILRCVPISNHLYFYWYRQILGQKVEFLVSFYNNEISEKSEIFDDQFSVERPDGSNFTLKIRSTKLEDSAMYFCASSDTYGYTFGSGTRLTVV.

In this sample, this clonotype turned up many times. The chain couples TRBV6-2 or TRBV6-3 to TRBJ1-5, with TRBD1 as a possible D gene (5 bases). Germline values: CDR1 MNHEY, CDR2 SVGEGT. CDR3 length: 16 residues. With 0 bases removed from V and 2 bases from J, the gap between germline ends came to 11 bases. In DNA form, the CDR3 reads TGTGCCAGCAGTTACTCGGGGCCTGGGGGCAATCAGCCCCAGCATTTT. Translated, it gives CASSYSGPGGNQPQHF.

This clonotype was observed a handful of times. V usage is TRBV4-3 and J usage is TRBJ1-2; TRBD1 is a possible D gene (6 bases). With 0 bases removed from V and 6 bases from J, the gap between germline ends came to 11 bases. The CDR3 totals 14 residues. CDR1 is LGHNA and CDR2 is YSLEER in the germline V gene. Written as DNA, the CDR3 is TGCGCCAGCAGCCAAGAAGGGCAGGGGCATGGCTACACCTTC. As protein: CASSQEGQGHGYTF.

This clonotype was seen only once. Here the CDR3 reads CASSWVASYEQYF. DNA for the CDR3: TGTGCCAGCAGTTGGGTTGCCTCCTACGAGCAGTACTTC. The chain carries TRBV12-3 or TRBV12-4 and TRBJ2-7; no definite D call. The CDR3 loop spans 13 amino acids. Trimming removed 4 bases at V and 0 bases at J, with 7 bases between.

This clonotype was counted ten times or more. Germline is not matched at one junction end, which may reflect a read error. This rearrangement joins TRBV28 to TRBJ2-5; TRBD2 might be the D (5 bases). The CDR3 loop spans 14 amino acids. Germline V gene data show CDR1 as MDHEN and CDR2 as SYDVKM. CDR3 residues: CASSLLARQETRYF. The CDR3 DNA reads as TGTGCCAGCAGTTTACTAGCTCGGCAAGAGACCCGGTACTTC.

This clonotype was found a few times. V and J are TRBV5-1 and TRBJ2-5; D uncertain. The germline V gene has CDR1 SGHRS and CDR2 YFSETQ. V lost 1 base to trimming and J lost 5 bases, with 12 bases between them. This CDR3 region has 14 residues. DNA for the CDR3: TGCGCCAGCAGCTTGCAAGCTCCCCGGGAGACCCAGTACTTC. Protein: CASSLQAPRETQYF.

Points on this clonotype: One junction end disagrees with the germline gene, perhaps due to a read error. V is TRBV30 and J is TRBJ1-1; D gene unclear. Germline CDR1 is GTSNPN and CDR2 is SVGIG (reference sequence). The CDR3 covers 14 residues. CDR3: CARSTLTGSPEAFF. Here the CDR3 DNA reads TGTGCCCGGAGTACATTAACGGGCAGCCCTGAAGCTTTCTTT.

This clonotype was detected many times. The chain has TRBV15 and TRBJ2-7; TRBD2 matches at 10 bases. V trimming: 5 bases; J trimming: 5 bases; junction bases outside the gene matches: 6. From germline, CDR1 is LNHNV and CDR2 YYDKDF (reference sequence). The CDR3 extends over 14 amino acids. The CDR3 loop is CATSARLAGDEQYF. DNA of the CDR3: TGTGCCACCAGCGCCCGACTAGCGGGTGACGAGCAGTACTTC.